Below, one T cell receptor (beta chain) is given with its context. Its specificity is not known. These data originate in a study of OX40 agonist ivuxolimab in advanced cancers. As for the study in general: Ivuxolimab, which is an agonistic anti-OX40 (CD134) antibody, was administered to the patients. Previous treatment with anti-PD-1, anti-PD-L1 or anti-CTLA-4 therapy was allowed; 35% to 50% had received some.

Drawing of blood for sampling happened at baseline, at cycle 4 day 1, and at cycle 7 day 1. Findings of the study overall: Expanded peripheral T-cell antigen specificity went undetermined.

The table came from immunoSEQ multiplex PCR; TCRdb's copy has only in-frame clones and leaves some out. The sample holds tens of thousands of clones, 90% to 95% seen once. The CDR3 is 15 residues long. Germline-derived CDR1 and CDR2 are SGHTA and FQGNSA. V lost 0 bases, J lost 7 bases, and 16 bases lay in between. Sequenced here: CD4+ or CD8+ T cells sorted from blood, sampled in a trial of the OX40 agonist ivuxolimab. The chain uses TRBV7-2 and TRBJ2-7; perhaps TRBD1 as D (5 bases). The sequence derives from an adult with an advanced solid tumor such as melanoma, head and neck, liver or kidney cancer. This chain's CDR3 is CASSLANSHSGEQYF. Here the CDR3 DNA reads TGTGCCAGCAGCTTAGCGAATTCCCACTCAGGGGAGCAGTACTTC.